Listed below are T cell receptor beta chains from one sample, sequenced in a study of shared clonotypes between healthy human individuals. TCRdb's copy holds only in-frame clones and misses some; the assay was immunoSEQ multiplex PCR. This sample yields about 1,800,000 clones, of which around 96% are seen a single time; approximately 1% belongs to the top ten. The source material was naive CD8+ T cells sorted from blood. The receptors stem from a man aged 18 to 29 in good health. The CDR3 runs from the conserved cysteine through the conserved F or W. A D gene is named only where the DNA matches it firmly. Size is omitted from some rows. Given values are once, few, many or a class for expanded clones.

TRBJ2-7,TRBV11-1,.,.,CASSWGRSYEQYF,TGTGCCAGCAGCTGGGGACGCTCCTACGAGCAGTACTTC
TRBJ2-7,TRBV4-1,.,.,CASSPRTVGEQYF,TGCGCCAGCAGCCCGCGGACAGTCGGGGAGCAGTACTTC
TRBJ2-1,TRBV28,.,TRBD2,CASSRTSGGWNEQFF,TGTGCCAGCAGTCGGACTAGCGGGGGGTGGAATGAGCAGTTCTTC
TRBJ2-5,TRBV7-8,once,.,CASSWTGTEETQYF,TGTGCCAGCAGCTGGACCGGGACCGAAGAGACCCAGTACTTC
TRBJ2-3,TRBV27,.,.,CASSLLRGGVTDTQYF,TGTGCCAGCAGTTTATTGAGGGGGGGCGTCACAGATACGCAGTATTTT
TRBJ2-1,TRBV7-9,.,TRBD1,CASSPRDRSYNEQFF,TGTGCCAGCAGCCCCCGGGACAGGAGCTACAATGAGCAGTTCTTC
TRBJ1-6,TRBV6-5,.,.,CASSYSANSPLHF,TGTGCCAGCAGTTACTCGGCCAATTCACCCCTCCACTTT
TRBJ2-3,TRBV7-8,once,.,CASSLPTIGGTDTQYF,TGTGCCAGCAGCTTACCGACCATTGGGGGAACAGATACGCAGTATTTT
TRBJ1-4,TRBV6-5,.,.,CASSSLNTATNEKLFF,TGTGCCAGCAGTTCCCTTAACACAGCAACTAATGAAAAACTGTTTTTT
TRBJ2-7,TRBV30,.,.,CAWTGSPTYEQYF,TGTGCCTGGACAGGTAGCCCCACCTACGAGCAGTACTTC
TRBJ2-2,TRBV9,.,.,CASSVNSPGELFF,TGTGCCAGCAGCGTAAATAGCCCCGGGGAGCTGTTTTTT
TRBJ1-2,TRBV27,few,.,CATAPAGTPLYGYTF,TGTGCCACAGCCCCGGCCGGGACACCCCTCTATGGCTACACCTTC
TRBJ2-1,TRBV5-6,.,.,CASNIRGYNEQFF,TGTGCCAGCAATATACGGGGTTACAATGAGCAGTTCTTC
TRBJ2-7,TRBV10-2,.,.,CASSDTREQYF,TGCGCCAGCAGTGATACCCGGGAGCAGTACTTC
TRBJ1-2,TRBV5-6,.,.,CASSLENAGLLIYGYTF,TGTGCCAGCAGCTTGGAAAACGCGGGGCTCCTAATCTATGGCTACACCTTC
TRBJ2-3,TRBV29-1,.,.,CSVVGRTDTQYF,TGCAGCGTTGTCGGACGGACAGATACGCAGTATTTT
TRBJ2-7,TRBV15,.,TRBD2,CATSEPSGMHYEQYF,TGTGCCACCAGCGAACCTAGCGGGATGCACTACGAGCAGTACTTC
TRBJ1-5,TRBV21-1,.,.,CASRVEISNQPQHF,TGTGCCAGCAGAGTAGAGATTAGCAATCAGCCCCAGCATTTT
TRBJ2-7,TRBV30,.,TRBD1,CAWSPPIQGAYEQYF,TGTGCCTGGAGTCCGCCTATTCAGGGGGCCTACGAGCAGTACTTC
TRBJ2-7,TRBV4-1,.,TRBD2,CASSQQTEAGAADEQYF,TGCGCCAGCAGCCAGCAAACAGAAGCGGGAGCAGCGGACGAGCAGTACTTC
TRBJ2-5,TRBV7-9,.,.,CASSLTEQETQYF,TGTGCCAGCAGCTTGACGGAACAAGAGACCCAGTACTTC
TRBJ2-1,TRBV4-3,.,TRBD2,CASSQDDGRAYNEQFF,TGCGCCAGCAGCCAAGATGACGGGAGGGCCTACAATGAGCAGTTCTTC
TRBJ1-1,TRBV15,once,.,CATTRTREGDTEAFF,TGTGCCACCACCCGGACCAGGGAGGGCGACACTGAAGCTTTCTTT
TRBJ2-1,TRBV7-2,.,.,CASSLRFTVQFF,TGTGCCAGCAGCTTAAGGTTTACAGTACAGTTCTTC
TRBJ1-1,TRBV6-6,.,.,CASSSGGEGTEAFF,TGTGCCAGCAGTTCCGGTGGGGAGGGCACTGAAGCTTTCTTT
TRBJ1-2,TRBV20-1,.,.,CSASLDGYTF,TGCAGTGCTAGCCTCGATGGCTACACCTTC
TRBJ1-3,TRBV28,once,.,CASHSTRQFENTIYF,TGTGCCAGCCACTCCACGCGGCAATTTGAGAACACCATATATTTT
TRBJ2-1,TRBV18,.,.,CASSPDNYNEQFF,TGTGCCAGCTCACCGGACAACTACAATGAGCAGTTCTTC
TRBJ2-1,TRBV5-6,.,TRBD2,CASSAWTSGSSHNEQFF,TGTGCCAGCAGCGCCTGGACTAGCGGGAGTAGTCACAATGAGCAGTTCTTC
TRBJ1-2,TRBV4-3,.,.,CASSQDLGNAFYGYTF,TGCGCCAGCAGCCAAGATCTGGGCAATGCCTTCTATGGCTACACCTTC
TRBJ2-3,TRBV18,.,TRBD2,CASSPPGLAGTHTDTQYF,TGTGCCAGCTCACCACCGGGACTAGCGGGGACCCACACAGATACGCAGTATTTT
TRBJ1-2,TRBV28,.,.,CASSSGQTSIYGYTF,TGTGCCAGCAGTTCCGGACAAACCAGTATTTATGGCTACACCTTC
TRBJ2-7,TRBV27,.,.,CASSLLGQGGGDEQYF,TGTGCCAGCAGTTTATTAGGACAGGGAGGGGGGGACGAGCAGTACTTC
TRBJ1-4,TRBV30,.,.,CAWSAPQNEKLFF,TGTGCCTGGAGTGCACCGCAGAATGAAAAACTGTTTTTT
TRBJ1-5,TRBV6-5,.,.,CASSYSTHLDQHF,TGTGCCAGCAGTTACTCGACGCACCTCGACCAGCATTTT
TRBJ2-7,TRBV29-1,once,TRBD2,CSVAGLAGEVPYEQYF,TGCAGCGTTGCGGGACTAGCGGGAGAGGTCCCCTACGAGCAGTACTTC